This is a list of T cell receptor beta chains from one sample in a study of cytomegalovirus exposure and HLA in healthy donors. The table came from immunoSEQ multiplex PCR; TCRdb's copy has only in-frame clones and leaves some out. Here the sample spans more than 50,000 clones, approximately 63% being singletons. The source material was PBMCs. These TCRs come from a woman aged 55 to 70 in good health and CMV-seropositive. Each CDR3 is given with its conserved first and last residue. The order of the fields is clone size, J gene, D gene, V gene, CDR3 DNA, CDR3 protein. The D gene is left open where the match is weak. Only some rows state a clone size, as once, few, many or a class for expanded clones.

clone_size: few
j_call: TRBJ1-3
d_call: TRBD1
v_call: TRBV4-1
cdr3_nt: TGCGCCAGCAGCCGTCCCGGGACAGGGGACACCATATATTTT
cdr3_aa: CASSRPGTGDTIYF

clone_size: once
j_call: TRBJ1-1
d_call: TRBD1
v_call: TRBV11-2
cdr3_nt: TGTGCCAGCAGCTCCGCTGGGACAGGGGGCACTGAAGCTTTCTTT
cdr3_aa: CASSSAGTGGTEAFF

clone_size: NA
j_call: TRBJ1-1
d_call: NA
v_call: TRBV29-1
cdr3_nt: TGCAGCCTCACCGCCGGGGGTGAAACTGAAGCTTTCTTT
cdr3_aa: CSLTAGGETEAFF

clone_size: once
j_call: TRBJ1-1
d_call: NA
v_call: TRBV6-1
cdr3_nt: TGTGCCAGCACCCCCGCCCGGGCAGGGACTGAAGCTTTCTTT
cdr3_aa: CASTPARAGTEAFF

clone_size: NA
j_call: TRBJ2-3
d_call: TRBD2
v_call: TRBV9
cdr3_nt: TGTGCCAGCAGCGTTTCTCCGGGGGGTACAGATACGCAGTATTTT
cdr3_aa: CASSVSPGGTDTQYF

clone_size: NA
j_call: TRBJ2-5
d_call: TRBD1
v_call: TRBV7-9
cdr3_nt: TGTGCCAGCAGCTTCATTTTGGGACAGGGGTCGGAGACCCAGTACTTC
cdr3_aa: CASSFILGQGSETQYF

clone_size: NA
j_call: TRBJ1-2
d_call: TRBD1
v_call: TRBV29-1
cdr3_nt: TGCAGCGTCGAACTGGGACAGGCCTATGGCTACACCTTC
cdr3_aa: CSVELGQAYGYTF

clone_size: NA
j_call: TRBJ2-7
d_call: NA
v_call: TRBV5-5
cdr3_nt: TGTGCCAGCAGCCTCACCATCGGGGTCCACGAGCAGTACTTC
cdr3_aa: CASSLTIGVHEQYF

clone_size: few
j_call: TRBJ1-1
d_call: NA
v_call: TRBV2
cdr3_nt: TGTGCCAGCATGTATGCAGGGGAAGCTTTCTTT
cdr3_aa: CASMYAGEAFF

clone_size: NA
j_call: TRBJ1-2
d_call: NA
v_call: TRBV18
cdr3_nt: TGTGCCAGCTCACCACGCGGACAGGGCTACACCTTC
cdr3_aa: CASSPRGQGYTF

clone_size: once
j_call: TRBJ2-2
d_call: NA
v_call: TRBV27
cdr3_nt: TGTGCCAGCAGTCGTCGCCAGGGGCGAAACACCGGGGAGCTGTTTTTT
cdr3_aa: CASSRRQGRNTGELFF

clone_size: once
j_call: TRBJ2-7
d_call: TRBD1
v_call: TRBV5-1
cdr3_nt: TGCGCCAGCTCGACGACAGGGGGCCCCTACGAGCAGTACTTC
cdr3_aa: CASSTTGGPYEQYF

clone_size: NA
j_call: TRBJ1-1
d_call: TRBD1
v_call: TRBV4-1
cdr3_nt: TGCGCCAGCAGCCAGGTTAGGGGGCCGGAAGCTTTCTTT
cdr3_aa: CASSQVRGPEAFF

clone_size: NA
j_call: TRBJ1-4
d_call: TRBD1
v_call: TRBV29-1
cdr3_nt: TGCAGCGTCGCACTGACAGGGGGCTCTAATGAAAAACTGTTTTTT
cdr3_aa: CSVALTGGSNEKLFF

clone_size: NA
j_call: TRBJ1-1
d_call: NA
v_call: TRBV2
cdr3_nt: TGTGCCAGCAGTCCCTCGGGGAGATTCACTGAAGCTTTCTTT
cdr3_aa: CASSPSGRFTEAFF

clone_size: once
j_call: TRBJ2-3
d_call: NA
v_call: TRBV7-2
cdr3_nt: TGTGCCAGCAGCTCTCGGGTCCGCACAGATACGCAGTATTTT
cdr3_aa: CASSSRVRTDTQYF

clone_size: NA
j_call: TRBJ2-7
d_call: NA
v_call: TRBV11-3
cdr3_nt: TGTGCCAGCAGCCCACAGGGTTCCTACGAGCAGTACTTC
cdr3_aa: CASSPQGSYEQYF

clone_size: NA
j_call: TRBJ1-1
d_call: NA
v_call: TRBV6-1
cdr3_nt: TGTGCCAGCACCTTTTCCCTGAACACTGAAGCTTTCTTT
cdr3_aa: CASTFSLNTEAFF

clone_size: NA
j_call: TRBJ1-5
d_call: NA
v_call: TRBV11-2
cdr3_nt: TGTGCCAGCAGCTCCGAGGGTCAGCCCCAGCATTTT
cdr3_aa: CASSSEGQPQHF

clone_size: NA
j_call: TRBJ2-3
d_call: TRBD2
v_call: TRBV7-2
cdr3_nt: TGTGCCAGCAGCTTAGCGGGACTAGCGGGGCCGGCAGGTACGCAGTATTTT
cdr3_aa: CASSLAGLAGPAGTQYF

clone_size: NA
j_call: TRBJ1-5
d_call: TRBD1
v_call: TRBV14
cdr3_nt: TGTGCCAGCAGCCGCGGACAGGCACAGCCCCAGCATTTT
cdr3_aa: CASSRGQAQPQHF

clone_size: NA
j_call: TRBJ1-4
d_call: NA
v_call: TRBV27
cdr3_nt: TGTGCCAGCCGTGCCATTTGGGGGGGAAGGGGAGAAGGGGAAAAACTGTTTTTT
cdr3_aa: CASRAIWGGRGEGEKLFF

clone_size: NA
j_call: TRBJ2-5
d_call: TRBD2
v_call: TRBV29-1
cdr3_nt: TGCAGCGTTGTCTCTAGCGGGGGGTACGGCGAGACCCAGTACTTC
cdr3_aa: CSVVSSGGYGETQYF

clone_size: few
j_call: TRBJ1-1
d_call: TRBD1
v_call: TRBV9
cdr3_nt: TGTGCCAGCAGCGATCTGACAGGGCCGAACACTGAAGCTTTCTTT
cdr3_aa: CASSDLTGPNTEAFF